This record concerns one T cell receptor beta chain sequence. The data derive from a study of OX40 agonist ivuxolimab in advanced cancers. Study summary: Dose-escalation patients' cancers were hepatocellular carcinoma, melanoma, renal cell or head and neck cancer. Under the entry rules, prior anti-PD-1, anti-PD-L1 or anti-CTLA-4 therapy was allowed, and approximately 36% had some.

This CDR3 region has 15 residues. Germline V gene data show CDR1 as MDHEN and CDR2 as SYDVKM. Trimming cost V 5 bases and J 0 bases, with 11 bases left between them. Only in-frame clones appear in the TCRdb table, and some are missing; sequencing was by immunoSEQ multiplex PCR. The sample lists more than 40,000 clones, about nine tenths occurring once. The specimen was CD4+ or CD8+ T cells sorted from blood, collected in a trial of the OX40 agonist ivuxolimab. The sequence derives from an adult with an advanced solid tumor such as melanoma, head and neck, liver or kidney cancer. The rearrangement links TRBV28 to TRBJ2-1; the D gene is possibly TRBD1 (5 bases). Here the CDR3 DNA reads TGTGCCAGCAGTAGACAGATCCGCTCCTACAATGAGCAGTTCTTC. Its protein is CASSRQIRSYNEQFF.